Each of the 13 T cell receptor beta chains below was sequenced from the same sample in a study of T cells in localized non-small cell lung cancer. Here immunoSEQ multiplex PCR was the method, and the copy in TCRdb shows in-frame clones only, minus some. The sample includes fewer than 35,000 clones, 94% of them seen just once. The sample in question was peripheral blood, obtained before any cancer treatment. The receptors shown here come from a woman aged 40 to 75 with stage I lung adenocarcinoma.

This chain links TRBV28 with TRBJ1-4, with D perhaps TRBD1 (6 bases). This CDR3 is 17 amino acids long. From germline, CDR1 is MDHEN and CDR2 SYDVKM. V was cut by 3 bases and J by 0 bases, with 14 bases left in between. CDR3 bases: TGTGCCAGCAGTTTTGGGGGAGGGGGAGCAACTAATGAAAAACTGTTTTTT. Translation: CASSFGGGGATNEKLFF. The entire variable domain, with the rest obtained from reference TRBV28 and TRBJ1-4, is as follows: DVKVTQSSRYLVKRTGEKVFLECVQDMDHENMFWYRQDPGLGLRLIYFSYDVKMKEKGDIPEGYSVSREKKERFSLILESASTNQTSMYLCASSFGGGGATNEKLFFGSGTQLSVL.

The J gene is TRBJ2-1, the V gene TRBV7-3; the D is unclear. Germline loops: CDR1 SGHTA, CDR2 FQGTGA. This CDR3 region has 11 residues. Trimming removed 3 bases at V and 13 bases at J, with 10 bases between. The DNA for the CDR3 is TGTGCCAGCAGCTTGCCGGGTCCCCAGTTCTTC. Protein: CASSLPGPQFF.

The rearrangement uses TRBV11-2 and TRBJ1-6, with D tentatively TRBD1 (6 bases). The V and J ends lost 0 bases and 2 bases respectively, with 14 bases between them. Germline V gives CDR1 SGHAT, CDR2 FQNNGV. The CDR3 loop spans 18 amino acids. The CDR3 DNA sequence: TGTGCCAGCAGCTTAGATTCGGTGGGGGCTCCCTATAATTCACCCCTCCACTTT. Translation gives CASSLDSVGAPYNSPLHF.

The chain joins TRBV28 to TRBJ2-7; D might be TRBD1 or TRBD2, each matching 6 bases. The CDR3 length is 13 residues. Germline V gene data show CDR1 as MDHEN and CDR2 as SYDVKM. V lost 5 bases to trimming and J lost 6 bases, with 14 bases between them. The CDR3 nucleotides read TGTGCCAGCAGTAAGGGGGGTGCGGGCGAGCAGTACTTC. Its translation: CASSKGGAGEQYF.

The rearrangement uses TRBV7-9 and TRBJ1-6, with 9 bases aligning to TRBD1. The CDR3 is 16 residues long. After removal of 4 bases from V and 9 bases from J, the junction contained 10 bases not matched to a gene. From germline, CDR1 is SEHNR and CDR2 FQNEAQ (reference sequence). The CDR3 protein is CASSSGQGFQRSPLHF. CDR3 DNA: TGTGCCAGCAGCTCGGGACAGGGCTTTCAACGTTCACCCCTCCACTTT. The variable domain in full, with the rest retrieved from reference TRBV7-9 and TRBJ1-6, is DTGVSQNPRHKITKRGQNVTFRCDPISEHNRLYWYRQTLGQGPEFLTYFQNEAQLEKSRLLSDRFSAERPKGSFSTLEIQRTEQGDSAMYLCASSSGQGFQRSPLHFGNGTRLTVT.

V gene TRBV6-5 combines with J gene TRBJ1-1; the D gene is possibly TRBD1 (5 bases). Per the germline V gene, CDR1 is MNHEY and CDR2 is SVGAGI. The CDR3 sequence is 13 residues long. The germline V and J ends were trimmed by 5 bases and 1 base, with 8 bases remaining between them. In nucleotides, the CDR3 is TGTGCCAGCAGTCGGGACGGGAACACTGAAGCTTTCTTT. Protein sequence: CASSRDGNTEAFF.

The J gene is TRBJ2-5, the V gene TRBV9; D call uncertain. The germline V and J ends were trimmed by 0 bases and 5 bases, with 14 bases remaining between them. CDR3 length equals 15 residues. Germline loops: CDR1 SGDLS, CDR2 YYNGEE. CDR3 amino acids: CASSVATGTSETQYF. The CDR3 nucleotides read TGTGCCAGCAGCGTAGCTACGGGCACCTCGGAGACCCAGTACTTC.

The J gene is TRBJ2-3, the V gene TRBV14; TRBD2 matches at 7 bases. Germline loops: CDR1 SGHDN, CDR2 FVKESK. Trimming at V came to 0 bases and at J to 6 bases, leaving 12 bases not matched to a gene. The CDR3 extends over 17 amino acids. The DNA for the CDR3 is TGTGCCAGCAGCCAAGATTGGGGGGGATCTCGTCGGGATACGCAGTATTTT. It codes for CASSQDWGGSRRDTQYF.

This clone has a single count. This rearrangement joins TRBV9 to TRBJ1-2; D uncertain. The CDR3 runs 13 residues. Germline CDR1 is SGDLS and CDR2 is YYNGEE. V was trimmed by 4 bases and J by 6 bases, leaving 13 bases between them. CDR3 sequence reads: CASSPGPRNGYTF. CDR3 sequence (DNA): TGTGCCAGCAGCCCAGGACCTCGGAATGGCTACACCTTC.

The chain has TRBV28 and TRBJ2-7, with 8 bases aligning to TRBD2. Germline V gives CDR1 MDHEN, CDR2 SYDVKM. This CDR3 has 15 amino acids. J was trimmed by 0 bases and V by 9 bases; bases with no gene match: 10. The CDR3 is CASNAGSGGSYEQYF. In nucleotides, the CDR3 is TGTGCCAGTAACGCGGGGAGCGGGGGCTCCTACGAGCAGTACTTC.

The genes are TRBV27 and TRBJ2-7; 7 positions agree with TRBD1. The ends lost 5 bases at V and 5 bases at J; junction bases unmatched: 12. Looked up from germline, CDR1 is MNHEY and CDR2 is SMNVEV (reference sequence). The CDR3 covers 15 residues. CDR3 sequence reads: CASSPRGRGNHEQYF. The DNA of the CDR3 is TGTGCCAGCAGTCCCCGTGGCAGGGGGAACCACGAGCAGTACTTC.

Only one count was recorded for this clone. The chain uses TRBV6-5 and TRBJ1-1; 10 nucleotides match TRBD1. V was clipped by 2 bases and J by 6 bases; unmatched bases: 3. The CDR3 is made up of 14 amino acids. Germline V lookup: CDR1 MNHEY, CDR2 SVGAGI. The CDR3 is CASSYPGTGAEAFF. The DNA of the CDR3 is TGTGCCAGCAGTTACCCCGGGACAGGGGCTGAAGCTTTCTTT.

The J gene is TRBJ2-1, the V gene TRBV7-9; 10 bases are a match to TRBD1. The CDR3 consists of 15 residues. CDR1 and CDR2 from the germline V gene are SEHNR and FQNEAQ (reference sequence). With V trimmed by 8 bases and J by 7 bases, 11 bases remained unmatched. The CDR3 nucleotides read TGTGCCAGCGCAGGATTCGACAGGGGGCGAAATGAGCAGTTCTTC. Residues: CASAGFDRGRNEQFF.